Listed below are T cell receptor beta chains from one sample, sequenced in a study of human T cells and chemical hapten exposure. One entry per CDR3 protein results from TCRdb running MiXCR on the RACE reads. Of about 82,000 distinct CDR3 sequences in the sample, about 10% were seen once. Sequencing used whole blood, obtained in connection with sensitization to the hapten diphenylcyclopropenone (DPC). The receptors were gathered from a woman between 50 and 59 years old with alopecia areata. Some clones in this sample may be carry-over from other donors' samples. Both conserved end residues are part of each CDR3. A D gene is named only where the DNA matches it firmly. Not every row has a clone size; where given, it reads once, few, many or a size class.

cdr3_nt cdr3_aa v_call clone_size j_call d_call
TGTGCCAGCTCACCATGGAGGGGATCGAACACTGAAGCTTTCTTT CASSPWRGSNTEAFF TRBV18 . TRBJ1-1 .
TGCAGTGCTAGGGTTAGCGGGACTTCCACCGGGGAGCTGTTTTTT CSARVSGTSTGELFF TRBV20-1 few TRBJ2-2 TRBD2
TGCAGCGTTCCTCCCAATGAGCAGTTCTTC CSVPPNEQFF TRBV29-1 many TRBJ2-1 .
TGTGCCAGCAGCTCACCCGGGACACAGTTCATGAACACTGAAGCTTTCTTT CASSSPGTQFMNTEAFF TRBV3-1 many TRBJ1-1 .
TGTGCCAGCAGCCGGGACAGCCTCAAAGGTGAAAAACTGTTTTTT CASSRDSLKGEKLFF TRBV5-4 many TRBJ1-4 TRBD1
TGCGCCAGCAGCCAATTTGACGGCAGATCTTCTGGGGCCAACGTCCTGACTTTC CASSQFDGRSSGANVLTF TRBV4-3 . TRBJ2-6 .
TGTGCCAGCTCACCACAGGGGTTTTATAATTCACCCCTCCACTTT CASSPQGFYNSPLHF TRBV18 few TRBJ1-6 .
TGCAGCGAACAACAGGGAGGGAAAAACATTCAGTACTTC CSEQQGGKNIQYF TRBV29-1 many TRBJ2-4 .
TGTGCCAGCTCACCACGGGGGGCTAGGGGCGATGAGCAGTTCTTC CASSPRGARGDEQFF TRBV18 many TRBJ2-1 .
TGTGCCAGCAGATCGGGACACAACACCGGGGAGCTGTTTTTT CASRSGHNTGELFF TRBV28 . TRBJ2-2 .
TGTGCCAGTAGAACAGGGGAACCTCCCCGGGATGAGCAGTTCTTC CASRTGEPPRDEQFF TRBV19 few TRBJ2-1 TRBD1
TGTGCCAGCAGCACTACACGTCAGACGCCGCTAGCCAAAAACATTCAGTACTTC CASSTTRQTPLAKNIQYF TRBV7-2 . TRBJ2-4 .
TGTGCCAGCAGCCGATTCGGGACACCCACCGGGGAGCTGTTTTTT CASSRFGTPTGELFF TRBV7-9 many TRBJ2-2 .
TGTGCCAGCAGCTTAGCGCCGGGGGGGATTAACAATGAGCAGTTCTTC CASSLAPGGINNEQFF TRBV7-9 . TRBJ2-1 TRBD2
TGTGCCAGCAGTCTACTCAAATCGAGGTCCGGGGAGCTGTTTTTT CASSLLKSRSGELFF TRBV27 many TRBJ2-2 .
TGTGCCAGCAGCCAATCTTCGGGACAGGGATGGGAGCTGTTTTTT CASSQSSGQGWELFF TRBV14 . TRBJ2-2 TRBD1
TGTGCCTGGACCGGGGGGACGGGCGGGGAGCAGTACTTC CAWTGGTGGEQYF TRBV30 . TRBJ2-7 TRBD2
TGCAGTGCCTCTCTCCAGGAGTATAGCAATCAGCCCCAGCATTTT CSASLQEYSNQPQHF TRBV20-1 . TRBJ1-5 .
TGTGCCAGCAGCTTAGTAGGGGGCTTTGGCAATGAGCAGTTCTTC CASSLVGGFGNEQFF TRBV7-9 many TRBJ2-1 TRBD1
TGTGCCAGCAGTTACCAGGACAGCCAAGAGACCCAGTACTTC CASSYQDSQETQYF TRBV6-6 many TRBJ2-5 .
TGTGCCAGCAGCAAAACAGGGGGCTGGACTGAAGCTTTCTTT CASSKTGGWTEAFF TRBV21-1 . TRBJ1-1 .
TGCAGCGGACAGGGGCAAAGCGAGCAGTACTTC CSGQGQSEQYF TRBV29-1 . TRBJ2-7 TRBD1
TGTGCCAGCAGCGGGCGGGCAGGGTCTCAGCCCCAGCATTTT CASSGRAGSQPQHF TRBV7-6 many TRBJ1-5 .
TGCAGCGTTGAAACGGTTCTTTCGCGGGAGCAGTACTTC CSVETVLSREQYF TRBV29-1 many TRBJ2-7 .
TGTGCCAGCAGAATCGACTCAGATACGCAGTATTTT CASRIDSDTQYF TRBV11-2 . TRBJ2-3 .
TGCAGTGCTAGTTTTACAGGGGGTGGCTACACCTTC CSASFTGGGYTF TRBV20-1 many TRBJ1-2 TRBD1
TGTGCCAGCAGTACAACAGGGGATGCTGGTGAGCAGTACTTC CASSTTGDAGEQYF TRBV6-6 . TRBJ2-7 TRBD1
TGTGCCAGCAGCCGCTTTGGGGGGACTAGCGGCTCCTACGAGCAGTACTTC CASSRFGGTSGSYEQYF TRBV28 few TRBJ2-7 TRBD2
TGTGCCAGCAGTTACTCCGCCAACTTGGGTCAGCCCCAGCATTTT CASSYSANLGQPQHF TRBV6-5 . TRBJ1-5 .
TGTGCCAGCAGTTTTTACGGGACAGCGAACACCGGGGAGCTGTTTTTT CASSFYGTANTGELFF TRBV6-2/TRBV6-3 . TRBJ2-2 TRBD1
TGTGCCAGCAGCTTGGGACCGACGGCGACCTTAGATACGCAGTATTTT CASSLGPTATLDTQYF TRBV7-9 . TRBJ2-3 .
TGCGCCAGCAGCTCGGAGGGGATTAGAAATTCACCCCTCCACTTT CASSSEGIRNSPLHF TRBV5-1 many TRBJ1-6 .
TGTGCCAGCAGCTTTCGCGGGAGGGCCTATCGGTACGAGCAGTACTTC CASSFRGRAYRYEQYF TRBV5-4 . TRBJ2-7 TRBD2
TGCAGTGCGAGCGCGGGGTCTAGACACGAGCAGTACTTC CSASAGSRHEQYF TRBV20-1 . TRBJ2-7 .
TGTGCCAGCACCAAGGGGCGGCAAAGCTCTGGAAACACCATATATTTT CASTKGRQSSGNTIYF TRBV7-2 . TRBJ1-3 .
TGTGCCAGCAGTAGCGGGAGGGCCCGCGAGCAGTACTTC CASSSGRAREQYF TRBV25-1 . TRBJ2-7 TRBD2
TGTGCCAGCTCACCAACAGGGGGAGATTCTGGCTACACCTTC CASSPTGGDSGYTF TRBV18 few TRBJ1-2 TRBD1
TGTGCCAGCAGCCTCAAACAGGGTAAAGCTTTCTTT CASSLKQGKAFF TRBV7-9 few TRBJ1-1 .
TGTGCCAGCAGCTTGGTGCTAGCGGGGAGGAATGAGCAGTTCTTC CASSLVLAGRNEQFF TRBV5-5 few TRBJ2-1 TRBD2
TGTGCCAGCAGCCTAACGGGGCAGGCCCTTCAAGAGACCCAGTACTTC CASSLTGQALQETQYF TRBV12-3/TRBV12-4 many TRBJ2-5 .
TGTGCCAGTGATGGGACAGCTAGCAATCAGCCCCAGCATTTT CASDGTASNQPQHF TRBV19 many TRBJ1-5 TRBD1
TGCAGTGCCTCGGTCGGGCTGAATAGCAATCAGCCCCAGCATTTT CSASVGLNSNQPQHF TRBV20-1 many TRBJ1-5 .
TGTGCCAGCAGCCCGGGATCGGGGGCTGGGGCCAACGTCCTGACTTTC CASSPGSGAGANVLTF TRBV9 many TRBJ2-6 .
TGCGCCAGCAGAGAGACCCAGTACTTC CASRETQYF TRBV10-1 . TRBJ2-5 .
TGTGCCAGCAGTCCTCCCCTATGGACTAGCGGGAGGACTTACAATGAGCAGTTCTTC CASSPPLWTSGRTYNEQFF TRBV28 many TRBJ2-1 TRBD2
TGTGCCAGCTCACCCTCTAGCGCGAGCTCCTACAATGAGCAGTTCTTC CASSPSSASSYNEQFF TRBV18 many TRBJ2-1 .
TGTGCCAGCAGCCGGAGACCAGGGCTGGATGGCTACACCTTC CASSRRPGLDGYTF TRBV14 . TRBJ1-2 .
TGCAGTGCCCCAACCTACCCAATGACAGGGCTCCAGCAGTACTTC CSAPTYPMTGLQQYF TRBV20-1 few TRBJ2-7 TRBD1
TGTGCCAGCAGTTTATCAGCCCGGACTAGCGGGAGAGAAAGTTCCGAGCAGTACTTC CASSLSARTSGRESSEQYF TRBV27 . TRBJ2-7 TRBD2
TGCGCCAGCAGCCAAGATCCGTCGGGTAGCGGGGGATTCAATGAGCAGTTCTTC CASSQDPSGSGGFNEQFF TRBV4-3 . TRBJ2-1 TRBD2
TGTGCCAGCTCGACGAAGGACGAGCAGTACTTC CASSTKDEQYF TRBV18 many TRBJ2-7 .
TGTGCCAGCAGTTTAGGGGCTTCCCCAGCGGGATTTGGCTACACCTTC CASSLGASPAGFGYTF TRBV28 many TRBJ1-2 .
TGTGCCACCGGGGGCAGGACGAACACTGAAGCTTTCTTT CATGGRTNTEAFF TRBV6-5 . TRBJ1-1 .